One T cell receptor (beta chain) is described in this entry. This CDR3 region has 14 residues. Germline values: CDR1 GTSNPN, CDR2 SVGIG (reference sequence). J lost 4 bases, V lost 4 bases, and 6 bases had no gene match. This entry comes from a study of blood T cell repertoires in COVID-19. Overall study: From the United States, Italy and Spain came samples of acute and convalescent COVID-19. T cells, B-cell-depleted T cells, or PBMCs supplied cDNA or gDNA.

The authors' processing: Reference gene primers were amplified, and this amplification served to estimate nucleated cell counts. Using immunoSEQ multiplex PCR, the repertoire was profiled, and TCRdb retains in-frame clones only, with some absent. V and J calls and clone size are given by that table; D and trimming were obtained from the DNA. This table has fewer than 150,000 clones, about four fifths appearing once. The sample taken for sequencing was peripheral blood. The source is a human donor in a cohort sampled during active COVID-19. The rearrangement links TRBV30 to TRBJ1-1; 10 nucleotides line up with TRBD1. The CDR3 DNA is TGTGCCTGGATTTCTGGGACAGGGGCCACTGAAGCTTTCTTT. Its protein product is CAWISGTGATEAFF.